The clone carrying this TCR beta chain was seen repeatedly, ten times or more. The antigen is unknown. As TCR cDNA was made by 5'RACE template switching, a universal primer site and UMIs were added. TCRdb used MiXCR to reprocess the 5' RACE reads, holding one entry per CDR3 protein. The sample gives some 110,000 distinct CDR3 sequences, around 7.4% of which show up once; around 2.3% is in the top ten. The sample originates from a study of T cells after yellow fever vaccination. Turning to the study itself: Preparation of fractions with low cell numbers was performed using SMART-Seq v4 Ultra Low Input.

V was shortened by 6 bases and J by 5 bases, with 10 bases between the two germline ends. This CDR3 comprises 11 residues. Germline V gene lookup returns CDR1 DFQATT and CDR2 SNEGSKA (reference sequence). Overall study results and limits: The secondary response showed a weaker magnitude and a faster peak, day 5 versus 15.

The chain uses TRBV20-1 and TRBJ1-2; the D is unclear. The receptor comes from a man aged 18 to 35 who received the YFV17D yellow fever vaccine. This material consisted of CD4+ T cells sorted from PBMCs, taken approximately 11 days after the first yellow fever vaccination. The CDR3 is CSAQGGYGYTF. The DNA of the CDR3 is TGCAGTGCCCAAGGAGGGTATGGCTACACCTTC.